Sequencing of this T cell receptor (beta chain) was carried out in a study of blood T cell repertoires in COVID-19. In the original analysis: How many nucleated cells were present was estimated from reference gene primer amplification. The data were produced by immunoSEQ multiplex PCR, yet TCRdb's version contains in-frame clones alone and is incomplete. The V and J calls and clone size come from that table; D and trimming were worked out from the DNA. The profile shows about 170,000 clones, 65% to 85% of them singletons. The CDR3 covers 15 residues. After removal of 5 bases from V and 6 bases from J, the junction contained 6 bases not matched to a gene. From germline, CDR1 is SEHNR and CDR2 FQNEAQ (reference sequence).

The rearrangement joins TRBV7-9 to TRBJ2-3, with 12 bases that match TRBD2. The sequenced sample was peripheral blood. The receptor was derived from a woman aged 70 to 79 who had recovered from COVID-19. The CDR3 protein is CASSPSGGVADTQYF. CDR3 nucleotides: TGTGCCAGCAGCCCTAGCGGGGGGGTTGCGGATACGCAGTATTTT.